This T cell receptor beta chain stems from a study of T cell changes during pregnancy in multiple sclerosis. Per the germline V gene, CDR1 is LNHDA and CDR2 is SQIVND (reference sequence). The ends lost 3 bases at V and 7 bases at J; junction bases unmatched: 8. This CDR3 spans 14 amino acids. The method was immunoSEQ multiplex PCR; TCRdb's version includes in-frame clones alone and lacks a portion of them. The sample shows 90,000 to 120,000 clones, 85% to 95% of them seen only once. The TCR originated in a female donor in good health, enrolled as a control in a pregnancy study. This sample comprised peripheral blood, obtained in the third trimester of pregnancy. This chain connects TRBV19 to TRBJ1-2, with 7 bases matching TRBD1. CDR3 in amino acids: CASSIPSGTAGYTF. For the CDR3, the DNA is TGTGCCAGTAGTATTCCTTCCGGGACAGCTGGCTACACCTTC.